This section outlines one T cell receptor beta chain sequence together with its context. Which antigen it targets is not known. The record has no base qualities; no much larger clone is one base away. These data are taken from a study of T cells after yellow fever vaccination (dated by TCRdb to the late 2010s). Regarding the complete study: Libraries from fractions with low cell numbers were prepared with the SMART-Seq v4 Ultra Low Input RNA kit. To track T-cell clones before and after primary and booster YFV17D yellow fever vaccination, bulk TCR alpha and beta repertoires were sequenced longitudinally. The cohort comprised two healthy male donors, one aged 18 to 29 and one aged 30 to 39 years. Blood samples were taken at several timepoints before and after primary and secondary immunization, and bulk PBMC replicates and cell subsets were isolated.

TCR cDNA was made using 5'RACE template switching, a step that added a universal primer site and unique molecular identifiers. Priming of cDNA synthesis was performed from both the TCR alpha and TCR beta constant segments. Library amplification involved two PCR steps, and the second step added sample barcodes and sequencing adapters. Sequencing of the libraries was done on either Illumina HiSeq 2500 (2x100 bp) or NovaSeq (2x150 bp). In the authors' own workflow: MIGEC handled demultiplexing of reads and collapsing into UMI consensus sequences, while MiXCR performed V(D)J alignment. Using edgeR on replicate PBMC samples, clonotypes were called vaccine-responding if FDR was below 0.01 and the log2 fold change was above 5 up to day 15. Each bulk clonotype was labeled CD4 or CD8 based on which sequenced repertoire, CD4 or CD8, contained the clonotype at higher abundance. TCRdb's own reprocessing of the public reads used fastp at Q25 and MiXCR and kept productive beta chains. Entries that share a CDR3 protein sequence are merged under the most common genes and DNA. None of the V and J calls come from the authors' own analysis; TCRdb made them. Recorded for this sample are approximately 250,000 distinct CDR3 sequences; roughly 6.3% of them occurred a single time. Of the sample, approximately 1% is held by the ten largest clones.

V and J are trimmed by 2 bases and 5 bases, and the gene matches miss 7 bases of the junction. As encoded in the germline V gene (reference sequence), CDR1 is SGHNT while CDR2 is YYREEE. The CDR3 runs 15 amino acids, cysteine and phenylalanine included. Just CDR3 DNA is preserved here, 45 bases in frame from base 1. Study-wide conclusions, independent of this receptor: Because the study included only two donors, the extent to which the findings can be generalized is limited. Most clones expanded after primary vaccination (roughly 96% of CD4 and around 88% of CD8) were re-detected after the booster, suggesting that broad memory maintenance occurred. Computational filtering was required because FACS-sorted repertoires could contain abundant contaminating clonotypes from the bulk population. The secondary T-cell response was weaker than the primary response but faster, peaking on day 5 instead of day 15. A small share of clonotypes was detected in both CD4 and CD8 compartments, with the overlap likely arising from convergent recombination.

This specimen's treatment or condition label, interpreted: live attenuated yellow fever vaccine strain. PBMCs were isolated from peripheral blood using a standard Ficoll-Paque protocol. CD4 and CD8 T-cell fractions were isolated with Dynabeads CD4 and CD8 positive selection kits. TriZol was used to extract RNA from bulk PBMCs, from CD4 and CD8 fractions, and from dextramer-positive and dextramer-negative fractions. The chain was built from TRBV5-4 and TRBJ2-3, with TRBD2 matching 8 junction bases. The specimen comprised CD4+ T cells sorted from PBMCs, sampled on the day of the yellow fever booster vaccination. This receptor was obtained from a man aged 25 to 40 who received the YFV17D yellow fever vaccine. The CDR3 amino acid sequence is: CASSLQAGAGDTQYF. The nucleotides read TGTGCCAGCAGCTTACAAGCGGGAGCGGGAGATACGCAGTATTTT. The full variable domain, completed from the reference TRBV5-4 and TRBJ2-3 proteins outside the CDR3, reads ETGVTQSPTHLIKTRGQQVTLRCSSQSGHNTVSWYQQALGQGPQFIFQYYREEENGRGNFPPRFSGLQFPNYSSELNVNALELDDSALYLCASSLQAGAGDTQYFGPGTRLTVL.